A single count supports the clone carrying this TCR beta chain. Trimming left V 2 bases short and J 1 base short, with 5 bases between. Germline V lookup: CDR1 LGHNA, CDR2 YSLEER. CDR3 length: 13 amino acids. Here immunoSEQ multiplex PCR was the method, and the copy in TCRdb shows in-frame clones only, minus some. This sample has around 100,000 clones, with about 83% found just once. The sample belongs to a study of T cell responses to AZD1222 COVID-19 vaccine. The sequencing here drew on peripheral blood, taken on day 0 of AZD1222 vaccination. The TCR comes from an adult in good health. The V and J genes are TRBV4-3 and TRBJ1-1; no reliable D call. The CDR3 sequence is CASSQTANTEAFF. CDR3 DNA sequence: TGCGCCAGCAGCCAAACCGCGAACACTGAAGCTTTCTTT.